A single sample is the source of the 8 T cell receptor beta chains below, sequenced in a study of blood T cell repertoires in COVID-19. Only in-frame clones appear in the TCRdb table, and some are missing; sequencing was by immunoSEQ multiplex PCR. The sample carries fewer than 200,000 clones, roughly four fifths recorded once. What was sequenced was PBMCs or T cells enriched from blood (not recorded which). These receptors came from a man aged 50-59 years who had recovered from COVID-19.

The chain employs TRBV6-5 and TRBJ2-3; perhaps TRBD1 as D (6 bases). Trimming cost V 6 bases and J 8 bases, with 9 bases left between them. Germline V gene data show CDR1 as MNHEY and CDR2 as SVGAGI. This CDR3 is built from 11 residues. The DNA for the CDR3 is TGTGCCAGCAGCTTAGGGGGTACGCAGTATTTT. Its protein is CASSLGGTQYF.

The V gene is TRBV6-5, the J gene TRBJ1-1, with D perhaps matching TRBD1 (5 bases). The CDR3 sequence is 13 residues long. V was pared by 6 bases and J by 1 base, with 9 bases between. Germline V gene data show CDR1 as MNHEY and CDR2 as SVGAGI. CDR3 nucleotides: TGTGCCAGCAGGGCGACAGCGAACACTGAAGCTTTCTTT. It translates to CASRATANTEAFF.

The CDR3 nucleotides read TGTGCCAGCAGCACCCGACAGGTGAACAATGAGCAGTTCTTC. It specifies CASSTRQVNNEQFF. This chain uses TRBV9 with TRBJ2-1; D may be TRBD1 (6 bases). Per the germline V gene, CDR1 is SGDLS and CDR2 is YYNGEE. The V end lost 4 bases, the J end lost 5 bases, and 13 bases lay between the germline ends. The CDR3 runs to 14 residues.

CDR3 sequence reads: CASSLDLGTGPGNEQFF. The CDR3 DNA is TGTGCCAGCAGCTTAGATCTAGGGACAGGGCCTGGTAATGAGCAGTTCTTC. The rearrangement links TRBV11-2 to TRBJ2-1, with TRBD1 matching over 9 bases. The V gene end was trimmed by 0 bases and the J gene end by 7 bases; junction bases not matched to a gene: 10. Germline V gene lookup returns CDR1 SGHAT and CDR2 FQNNGV. The CDR3 has 17 amino acids.

The chain is built from TRBV5-1 and TRBJ2-1, with a tentative D call TRBD1 (6 bases). Trimming pared 0 bases from V and 8 bases from J, leaving 9 bases between. The CDR3 spans 13 residues. Germline loops: CDR1 SGHRS, CDR2 YFSETQ. CDR3 nucleotides: TGCGCCAGCAGCTTGGTAGGGGGAGATGAGCAGTTCTTC. Translation gives CASSLVGGDEQFF.

The gene calls are TRBV19 and TRBJ1-5, with 10 bases matching TRBD1. CDR1 LNHDA and CDR2 SQIVND come from the germline V gene (reference sequence). This CDR3 region has 15 residues. Germline trimming cut 3 bases from V and 7 bases from J; bases unmatched to any gene: 6. CDR3 DNA: TGTGCCAGTAGTATTTTTGGACAGGGGGGACAGCCCCAGCATTTT. Protein: CASSIFGQGGQPQHF.

V usage is TRBV30 and J usage is TRBJ2-2; 7 bases match TRBD2. Germline values: CDR1 GTSNPN, CDR2 SVGIG (reference sequence). The CDR3 runs to 15 residues. Trimming at V came to 5 bases and at J to 1 base, leaving 7 bases not matched to a gene. The CDR3 protein is CAWGSWEGNTGELFF. The CDR3, as DNA: TGTGCCTGGGGCTCATGGGAGGGGAACACCGGGGAGCTGTTTTTT.

The chain joins TRBV18 to TRBJ1-6, with TRBD1 identical over 7 bases. Germline CDR1 reads KGHSH; CDR2 reads LQKENI. This CDR3 is 16 amino acids long. The junction had 9 bases not matched to a gene; V was cut back by 5 bases and J by 5 bases. The CDR3 nucleotides read TGTGCCAGCTCAGTCGGGACAGCAACTAATAATTCACCCCTCCACTTT. Protein product: CASSVGTATNNSPLHF.